The sequence of this T cell receptor (beta chain) was determined in a study of regulatory T cells in long-lasting Graves disease. Overall study findings and caveats: The researchers studied only peripheral blood, not thyroid tissue.

Per the germline V gene, CDR1 is LGHNA and CDR2 is YNFKEQ. The CDR3 length is 16 residues. Trimming shortened V by 0 bases and J by 2 bases, and 8 bases separated the two germline ends. Time point denoted: newly diagnosed GD, antithyroid drugs for less than 3 months. The authors made the TCR library using RNA they extracted from PBMCs. TCR beta libraries were built with iRepertoire HTBI primers and Arm-PCR of CDR3 regions. MiXCR was run by TCRdb on the multiplex PCR reads, yielding one entry per CDR3 protein. This sample has under 400,000 distinct CDR3 sequences, with 15% to 20% found just once. In this sample, this clonotype turned up a few times. Antigen specificity is unknown. This same sample was also taken into another study, of T cells in Graves' hyperthyroidism and ophthalmopathy.

The chain employs TRBV4-2 and TRBJ2-6; no clear D. The input for sequencing was peripheral blood mononuclear cells (PBMCs), taken at new diagnosis, from a patient treated with antithyroid drugs. The sequence came from a man in his forties with Graves disease. Here the CDR3 reads CASSQDGRPGANVLTF. The CDR3, as DNA: TGTGCCAGCAGCCAAGATGGCCGGCCTGGGGCCAACGTCCTGACTTTC.